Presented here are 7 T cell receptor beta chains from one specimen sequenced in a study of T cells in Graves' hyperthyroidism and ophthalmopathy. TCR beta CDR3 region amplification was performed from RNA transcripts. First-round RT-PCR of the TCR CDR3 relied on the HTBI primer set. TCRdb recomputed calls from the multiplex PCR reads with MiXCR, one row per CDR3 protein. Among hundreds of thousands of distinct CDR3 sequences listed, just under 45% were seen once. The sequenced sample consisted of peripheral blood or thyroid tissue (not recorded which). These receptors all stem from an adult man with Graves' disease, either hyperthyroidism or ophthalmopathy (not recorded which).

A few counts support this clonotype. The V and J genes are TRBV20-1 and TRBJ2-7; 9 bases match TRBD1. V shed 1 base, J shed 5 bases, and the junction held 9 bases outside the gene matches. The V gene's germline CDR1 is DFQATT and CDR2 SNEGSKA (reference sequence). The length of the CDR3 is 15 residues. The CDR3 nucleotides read TGCAGTGCTAGAGCCAGGGACAGGGTTTCGGACGAGCAGTACTTC. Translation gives CSARARDRVSDEQYF.

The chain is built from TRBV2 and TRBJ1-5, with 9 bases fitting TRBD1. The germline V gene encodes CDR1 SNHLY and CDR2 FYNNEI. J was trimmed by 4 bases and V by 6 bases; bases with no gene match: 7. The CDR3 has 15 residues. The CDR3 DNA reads TGTGCCAGCAGCCAAACCGGACAGGGGAATCAGCCCCAGCATTTT. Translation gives CASSQTGQGNQPQHF. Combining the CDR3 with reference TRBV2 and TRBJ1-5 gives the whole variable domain EPEVTQTPSHQVTQMGQEVILRCVPISNHLYFYWYRQILGQKVEFLVSFYNNEISEKSEIFDDQFSVERPDGSNFTLKIRSTKLEDSAMYFCASSQTGQGNQPQHFGDGTRLSIL.

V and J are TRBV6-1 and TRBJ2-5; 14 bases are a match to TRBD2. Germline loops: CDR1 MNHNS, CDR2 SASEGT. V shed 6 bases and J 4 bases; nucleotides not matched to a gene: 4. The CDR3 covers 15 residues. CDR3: CASRHGTSGGETQYF. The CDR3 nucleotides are TGTGCCAGCAGGCACGGGACTAGCGGGGGAGAGACCCAGTACTTC.

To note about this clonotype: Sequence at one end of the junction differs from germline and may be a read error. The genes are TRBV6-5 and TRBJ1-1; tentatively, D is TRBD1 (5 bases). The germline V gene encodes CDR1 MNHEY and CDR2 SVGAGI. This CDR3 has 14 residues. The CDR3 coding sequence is TGTGCCAGCGGTTACTCGGGACGAAACACTGAAGCTTTCTTT. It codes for CASGYSGRNTEAFF.

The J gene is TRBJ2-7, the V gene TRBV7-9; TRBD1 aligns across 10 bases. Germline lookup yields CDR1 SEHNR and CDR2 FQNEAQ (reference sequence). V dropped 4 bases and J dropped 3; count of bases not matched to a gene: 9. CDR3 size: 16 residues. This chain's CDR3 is CASSSQVDRGDYEQYF. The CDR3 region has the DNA TGTGCCAGCAGCTCCCAGGTGGACAGGGGGGACTACGAGCAGTACTTC.

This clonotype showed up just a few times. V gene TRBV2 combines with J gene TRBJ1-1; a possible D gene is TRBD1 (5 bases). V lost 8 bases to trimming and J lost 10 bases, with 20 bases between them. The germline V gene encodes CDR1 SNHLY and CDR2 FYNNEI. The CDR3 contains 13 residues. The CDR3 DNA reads TGTGCCAGCGATATGGGGCCTTCCCCGGGAGCTTTCTTT. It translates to CASDMGPSPGAFF.

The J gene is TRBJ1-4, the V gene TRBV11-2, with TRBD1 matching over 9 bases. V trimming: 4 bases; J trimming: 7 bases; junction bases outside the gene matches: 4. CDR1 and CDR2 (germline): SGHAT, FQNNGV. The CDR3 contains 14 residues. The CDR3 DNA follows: TGTGCCAGCAGCTGGACAGGGGAGGTTGAAAAACTGTTTTTT. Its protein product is CASSWTGEVEKLFF.